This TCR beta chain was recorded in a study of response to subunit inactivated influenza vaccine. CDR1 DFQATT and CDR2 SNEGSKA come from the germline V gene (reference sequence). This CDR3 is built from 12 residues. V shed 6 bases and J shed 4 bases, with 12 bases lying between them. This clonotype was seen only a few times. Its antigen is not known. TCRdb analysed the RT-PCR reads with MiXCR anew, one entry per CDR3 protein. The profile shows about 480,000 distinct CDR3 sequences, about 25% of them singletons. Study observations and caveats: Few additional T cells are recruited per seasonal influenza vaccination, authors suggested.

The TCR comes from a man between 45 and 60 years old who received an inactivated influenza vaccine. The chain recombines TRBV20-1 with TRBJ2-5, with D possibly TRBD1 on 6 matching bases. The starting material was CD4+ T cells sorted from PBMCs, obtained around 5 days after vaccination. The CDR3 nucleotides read TGCAGTGCCGCAGGGGTGAGAGAGACCCAGTACTTC. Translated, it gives CSAAGVRETQYF.